The clone carrying this T cell receptor (beta chain) appeared a few times. Between the trimmed V and J ends, which lost 5 bases and 4 bases, there was a span of 5 bases. Germline-derived CDR1 and CDR2 are DFQATT and SNEGSKA (reference sequence). The CDR3 has 11 residues. Time point meaning: patch test 2, 6 weeks after DPC sensitization. The treatment here: therapeutic diphenylcyclopropenone sensitization with weekly scalp DPC. Donors were 18 to 70-year-old alopecia patients suitable for DPC. These data originate in a study of human T cells and chemical hapten exposure. Background on the study: For the roughly 26-week duration of the study, patients were given weekly doses of diphenylcyclopropenone on the scalp.

MiXCR, applied by TCRdb to the RACE reads, yields one record per CDR3 protein. The data show under 75,000 distinct CDR3 sequences, about 9% seen once. This chain connects TRBV20-1 to TRBJ1-4; no definite D call. The clonotype was recovered from a woman in her 50s with alopecia areata. Some clones in this sample may be carry-over from other donors' samples. Sequenced here: whole blood, sampled in connection with sensitization to the hapten diphenylcyclopropenone (DPC). CDR3 in DNA: TGCAGTGCTGTCCTTAATGAAAAACTGTTTTTT. It is translated as CSAVLNEKLFF.